The 30 T cell receptor beta chains in this list originate from one sample, sequenced in a study of vaccination and CD4 T cells after COVID-19. At the Johns Hopkins FTIC core, DNA taken from cultured CD4+ T cells was sequenced by way of the Oncomine TCR Beta short-read assay. From the PCR reads, TCRdb called clonotypes with MiXCR, one entry per CDR3 protein. This sample has 6,500 to 10,000 distinct CDR3 sequences, with over 60% found just once. Their target antigens are unknown. Treatment defined: roughly 10-day PBMC culture with coronavirus spike peptide pools or control peptides (ViraFEST assay). Sequenced material: CD4+ T cells from blood, cultured in vitro. The receptor set was obtained from a human donor who had recovered from COVID-19.

The V and J genes are TRBV20-1 and TRBJ1-5; TRBD1 matches at 7 bases. The V segment lost 6 bases and the J segment 6 bases; nucleotides outside the gene matches: 5. Germline assignment: CDR1 DFQATT and CDR2 SNEGSKA (reference sequence). The CDR3 extends over 12 amino acids. Here the CDR3 DNA reads TGCAGTGCCAAGACAGGGACTCAGCCCCAGCATTTT. Protein product: CSAKTGTQPQHF.

This chain links TRBV12-3 or TRBV12-4 with TRBJ1-2; TRBD1 matches at 7 bases. CDR3 size: 14 residues. V was clipped by 0 bases and J by 5 bases; unmatched bases: 3. CDR3 residues: CASSLAGQVYGYTF. The DNA of the CDR3 is TGTGCCAGCAGTTTAGCCGGACAGGTATATGGCTACACCTTC.

The chain uses TRBV20-1 and TRBJ1-2, with D unresolved. V was pared by 5 bases and J by 0 bases, with 10 bases between. This CDR3 spans 13 amino acids. Germline V lookup: CDR1 DFQATT, CDR2 SNEGSKA (reference sequence). DNA for the CDR3: TGCAGTGCTTCGGCGTCCGCTAACTATGGCTACACCTTC. This translates into CSASASANYGYTF.

On this clonotype itself: A read error likely explains this, since a far larger clone differs by one base. V gene TRBV6-1 combines with J gene TRBJ2-1; D remains unclear. The CDR3 spans 15 residues. The germline CDR1 and CDR2 sequences are MNHNS and SASEGT. The ends were cut back, 7 bases at V and 10 bases at J, with 23 bases in the middle. CDR3 DNA sequence: TGTGCCAGCATTAACGCAGGTTCGAGCTCCTACGAGCAGTTCTTC. Its protein product is CASINAGSSSYEQFF.

Regarding this clonotype: One end of the junction varies from germline; a read error may be responsible. The V and J genes are TRBV6-1 and TRBJ2-1; a possible D gene is TRBD2 (5 bases). Germline assignment: CDR1 MNHNS and CDR2 SASEGT. The CDR3 has 16 amino acids. CDR3 protein: CASVGGLAGSYNEQFF. The DNA for the CDR3 is TGTGCCAGCGTAGGCGGGCTAGCAGGTTCCTACAATGAACAGTTCTTC.

The table lists this clonotype with a few counts. The V gene is TRBV21-1, the J gene TRBJ1-2; no check of the table's D call, TRBD1, against the DNA was made. TRBV21-1 counts as a pseudogene. The CDR3 is 12 residues long. The CDR3: CASTDRDNGYTF. The CDR3 DNA reads as TGTGCCAGCACCGACAGGGATAATGGCTACACCTTC.

This clonotype showed up just a few times. This chain connects TRBV7-9 to TRBJ2-6; D is ambiguous. CDR3 length equals 14 residues. Germline V gene lookup returns CDR1 SEHNR and CDR2 FQNEAQ (reference sequence). Trimming stripped 6 bases from V and 2 bases from J, with 8 bases between. The CDR3 is CASRPDPGANVLTF. The CDR3 DNA follows: TGTGCCAGCAGGCCGGACCCTGGGGCCAACGTCCTGACTTTC.

This clonotype was counted a single time. The V call is TRBV27, the J call TRBJ2-3, with a weak D call TRBD2 (6 bases). Trimming stripped 2 bases from V and 2 bases from J, with 14 bases between. This CDR3 region has 16 residues. Germline values: CDR1 MNHEY, CDR2 SMNVEV (reference sequence). The CDR3 DNA follows: TGTGCCAGCAGTTTAAGTGGGGGAGGTAACACAGATACGCAGTATTTT. This encodes CASSLSGGGNTDTQYF.

This clonotype was counted only a few times. The V and J genes are TRBV15 and TRBJ1-2; TRBD1 aligns across 7 bases. Germline lookup yields CDR1 LNHNV and CDR2 YYDKDF (reference sequence). V trimming: 4 bases; J trimming: 4 bases; junction bases outside the gene matches: 9. The CDR3 consists of 15 residues. The CDR3 protein is CATSILRQGSYGYTF. The CDR3 nucleotides are TGTGCCACCAGCATTCTACGACAGGGTAGCTATGGCTACACCTTC.

The V call is TRBV7-8, the J call TRBJ2-7; TRBD2 matches 12 bases. CDR1 is SGHVS, CDR2 FQNEAQ, per germline. The J segment lost 1 base and the V segment lost 5 bases, leaving 6 bases of the junction unmatched. The CDR3 spans 16 residues. The CDR3 nucleotides are TGTGCCAGCAGCCCCCGGACTAGCGGGACATCCTACGAGCAGTACTTC. Its protein product is CASSPRTSGTSYEQYF.

A remark on this clonotype: At one end, the junction sequence differs from germline, possibly due to a read error. V usage is TRBV29-1 and J usage is TRBJ1-2, with 8 bases fitting TRBD1. The CDR3 is 12 residues long. Germline-derived CDR1 and CDR2 are SQVTM and ANQGSEA. In nucleotides, the CDR3 is TGCAGCGTTGACGGGACAGGCTATGGCTACGCCTTC. Protein sequence: CSVDGTGYGYAF.

By sample fraction, this clonotype is large. The chain recombines TRBV6-1 with TRBJ1-2; no reliable D call. CDR1 MNHNS and CDR2 SASEGT come from the germline V gene. The CDR3 is 14 residues long. Trimming took 5 bases from V and 5 from J, leaving 15 bases between them. The CDR3 DNA is TGTGCCAGCAGTCAGGACTCAGCTCCTTATGGCTACACCTTC. Amino acid sequence: CASSQDSAPYGYTF.

The chain combines TRBV27 with TRBJ2-1; possibly TRBD1 for D (6 bases). Germline CDR1 MNHEY, CDR2 SMNVEV (reference sequence). The CDR3 runs 12 residues. Trimming stripped 5 bases from V and 8 bases from J, with 10 bases between. The CDR3 protein is CASSKQGYEQFF. The CDR3 nucleotides are TGTGCCAGCAGTAAACAGGGCTATGAGCAGTTCTTC.

V gene TRBV6-1 combines with J gene TRBJ1-4; weak D call: TRBD1 (6 bases). This CDR3 has 15 residues. V lost 6 bases to trimming and J lost 0 bases, with 11 bases between them. CDR1 MNHNS and CDR2 SASEGT come from the germline V gene. As DNA, the CDR3 is TGTGCCAGCAGACAGAACAGGGCAACTAATGAAAAACTGTTTTTT. It yields the protein CASRQNRATNEKLFF.

A few counts support this clonotype. The chain has TRBV6-1 and TRBJ2-2; 7 positions agree with TRBD1. CDR1 is MNHNS and CDR2 is SASEGT in the germline V gene. There are 14 residues in the CDR3. V lost 7 bases to trimming and J lost 4 bases; unmatched junction nucleotides: 6. The DNA of the CDR3 is TGTGCCAGCATTCCGCAGGGGGTCACCGGGGAGCTGTTTTTT. Protein: CASIPQGVTGELFF.

V is TRBV12-3 or TRBV12-4 and J is TRBJ1-6; no definite D call. V lost 5 bases and J 5 bases, leaving 16 bases between the germline ends. The CDR3 runs to 16 residues. CDR3 sequence reads: CASSRNGGMDNSPLHF. The CDR3 DNA sequence: TGTGCCAGCAGTCGGAATGGAGGGATGGATAATTCACCCCTCCACTTT.

This chain joins TRBV6-1 and TRBJ1-1; 8 bases agree with TRBD1. The CDR3 contains 15 residues. CDR1 is MNHNS, CDR2 SASEGT, per germline. J lost 1 base, V lost 2 bases, and 3 bases had no gene match. CDR3 sequence (DNA): TGTGCCAGCAGTGAACAGGGGGCGAGGAACACTGAAGCTTTCTTT. Translated: CASSEQGARNTEAFF.

This clonotype has just a few counts. The chain carries TRBV6-1 and TRBJ1-1; no reliable D call. The CDR3 length is 13 residues. From germline, CDR1 is MNHNS and CDR2 SASEGT. Trimming cost V 7 bases and J 1 base, with 10 bases left between them. The CDR3 DNA reads TGTGCCAGCACCCCGCGGGCGAACACTGAAGCTTTCTTT. Amino acids: CASTPRANTEAFF.

There are a few counts of this clonotype. This chain connects TRBV27 to TRBJ2-2, with 16 bases fitting TRBD2. This CDR3 is built from 16 residues. Germline loops: CDR1 MNHEY, CDR2 SMNVEV (reference sequence). Trimming took 6 bases from V and 12 from J; bases not matched to a gene: 10. The CDR3 nucleotides are TGTGCCAGCAGAACGCGCGGGACTAGCGGGAGGGCCAAGCTGTTTTTT. As protein: CASRTRGTSGRAKLFF.

This clonotype was detected only a few times. This chain uses TRBV20-1 with TRBJ1-5; 7 positions match TRBD1. This CDR3 has 13 residues. With V trimmed by 5 bases and J by 6 bases, 7 bases remained unmatched. CDR1 is DFQATT, CDR2 SNEGSKA, per germline (reference sequence). The CDR3 DNA follows: TGCAGTGCTGGACAGGCGAGAGGTCAGCCCCAGCATTTT. As protein: CSAGQARGQPQHF.

The chain couples TRBV7-9 to TRBJ2-5; 12 nucleotides match TRBD2. The trim removed 5 bases at V and 2 bases at J, leaving 9 bases unmatched. Germline assignment: CDR1 SEHNR and CDR2 FQNEAQ (reference sequence). CDR3 size: 17 residues. As DNA, the CDR3 is TGTGCCAGCAGCCTAAAACGACTAGCGGGGGCTCAAGAGACCCAGTACTTC. Its protein is CASSLKRLAGAQETQYF.

The genes are TRBV7-2 and TRBJ2-5; 10 positions agree with TRBD1. The CDR3 contains 14 residues. V shed 6 bases and J 7 bases; nucleotides not matched to a gene: 8. Germline CDR1 SGHTA, CDR2 FQGNSA. The CDR3 region is CASSRGDRGVTQYF. For the CDR3, the DNA is TGTGCCAGCAGTCGGGGGGACAGGGGTGTGACCCAGTACTTC.

V is TRBV27 and J is TRBJ2-4; tentative D call: TRBD2 (5 bases). There are 16 residues in the CDR3. The V gene lost 4 bases and the J gene lost 1 base, with 14 bases spanning the gap. CDR1 MNHEY and CDR2 SMNVEV come from the germline V gene (reference sequence). The CDR3 sequence: CASSSQALAAKNIQYF. The CDR3, as DNA: TGTGCCAGCAGTTCGCAAGCCCTAGCTGCCAAAAACATTCAGTACTTC.

The chain recombines TRBV6-1 with TRBJ2-5; TRBD1 aligns across 9 bases. CDR3 length: 14 residues. Germline-derived CDR1 and CDR2 are MNHNS and SASEGT. V dropped 6 bases and J dropped 5; count of bases not matched to a gene: 7. The CDR3 sequence: CASSLGQGIETQYF. The CDR3 bases are TGTGCCAGCAGCTTGGGACAGGGAATTGAGACCCAGTACTTC.

The chain uses TRBV5-6 and TRBJ2-5; D ambiguous. V was pared by 1 base and J by 3 bases, with 10 bases between. In germline, CDR1 is SGHDT, CDR2 YYEEEE. The CDR3 consists of 14 residues. This chain's CDR3 is CASSLYMAKETQYF. For the CDR3, the DNA is TGTGCCAGCAGCTTGTATATGGCGAAAGAGACCCAGTACTTC.

This clonotype occurred a few times. The chain is built from TRBV6-2 or TRBV6-3 and TRBJ1-5; tentative D call: TRBD1 (5 bases). The CDR3 is 15 amino acids. CDR1 MNHEY and CDR2 SVGEGT come from the germline V gene. V was shortened by 5 bases and J by 0 bases, with 11 bases between the two germline ends. This CDR3 reads CASSLWGDSNQPQHF. The CDR3 DNA follows: TGTGCCAGCAGTCTGTGGGGGGATAGCAATCAGCCCCAGCATTTT.

The rearrangement joins TRBV6-4 to TRBJ1-5, with 7 bases matching TRBD1. Germline CDR1 reads MRHNA; CDR2 reads SNTAGT. There are 15 residues in the CDR3. V lost 8 bases and J lost 2; bases outside the gene matches: 9. The DNA of the CDR3 is TGTGCCAGCGGGACAGACTTGGTCTGCAATCAGCCCCAGCATTTT. This gives the protein CASGTDLVCNQPQHF.

This clonotype was seen only a few times. The chain employs TRBV20-1 and TRBJ2-7; 11 bases match TRBD1. This CDR3 comprises 15 residues. Per germline, CDR1 DFQATT and CDR2 SNEGSKA (reference sequence). After removal of 0 bases from V and 6 bases from J, the junction contained 7 bases not matched to a gene. CDR3 sequence reads: CSARDQGQGAPEQYF. In DNA form, the CDR3 reads TGCAGTGCTAGAGACCAAGGACAGGGGGCTCCCGAGCAGTACTTC.

This clonotype was recorded once. This sequence joins TRBV19 and TRBJ1-1; D is perhaps TRBD1 (5 bases). Germline CDR1 is LNHDA and CDR2 is SQIVND (reference sequence). CDR3 size: 12 residues. Deletions cut 3 bases from V and 8 bases from J, with 10 bases between. The CDR3 DNA reads TGTGCCAGTAGTATCAGGCAGGGAGAAGCTTTCTTT. Its translation is CASSIRQGEAFF.

This clonotype was recorded a few times. The chain employs TRBV23-1 and TRBJ1-6; a weak D match, TRBD1 (5 bases). TRBV23-1 is treated as an ORF (open reading frame) with a function not yet certain. The V end lost 0 bases, the J end lost 15 bases, and 18 bases lay between the germline ends. The CDR3 loop spans 15 amino acids. CDR3 sequence (DNA): TGCGCCAGCAGTCAATCTTCACGGGGGAGTTCAGTCCTCCACTTT. Its translation is CASSQSSRGSSVLHF.